A single sample gave rise to the 10 T cell receptor beta chains below, sequenced in a study of blood T cell repertoires in COVID-19. The table came from immunoSEQ multiplex PCR; TCRdb's copy has only in-frame clones and leaves some out. The sample lists 150,000 or so clones, nearly 80% seen once, with 1.5% to 2% in the top ten. The sample comprised peripheral blood. These receptors originate from a man older than 75 with acute or convalescent COVID-19.

CDR3 nucleotides: TGCGCCAGCAGCTCCACCGGGACAGGGGCTGGCTACACCTTC. Translated, it gives CASSSTGTGAGYTF. The J gene is TRBJ1-2, the V gene TRBV5-1; TRBD1 aligns across 10 bases. CDR1 SGHRS and CDR2 YFSETQ come from the germline V gene. V trimming: 3 bases; J trimming: 7 bases; junction bases outside the gene matches: 6. CDR3 length equals 14 residues.

This clone was found once. The CDR3 nucleotides are TGTGCCACCAGCATAGGTAGGGAGACCGGGGAGCTGTTTTTT. This encodes CATSIGRETGELFF. The J gene is TRBJ2-2, the V gene TRBV24-1; D may be TRBD2 (5 bases). V dropped 7 bases and J dropped 5 bases, with 13 bases sitting between them. CDR3 length: 14 residues. Germline V lookup: CDR1 KGHDR, CDR2 SFDVKD.

The chain links TRBV9 to TRBJ1-1, with D hard to call. V gave up 0 bases and J gave up 1 base, with 10 bases separating them. Germline V CDR1 and CDR2: SGDLS, YYNGEE. The CDR3 contains 15 residues. CDR3 amino acids: CASSVVELTNTEAFF. The DNA for the CDR3 is TGTGCCAGCAGCGTAGTTGAACTAACGAACACTGAAGCTTTCTTT.

The chain combines TRBV5-4 with TRBJ1-6; 10 bases align to TRBD1. Germline V CDR1 and CDR2: SGHNT, YYREEE (reference sequence). This CDR3 comprises 16 residues. Germline trimming cut 2 bases from V and 8 bases from J; bases unmatched to any gene: 7. CDR3 nucleotide sequence: TGTGCCAGCAGCTTCGCTGCCGGGACAGGGGATTCACCCCTCCACTTT. It is translated as CASSFAAGTGDSPLHF.

This chain uses TRBV28 with TRBJ2-1; TRBD1 matches at 9 bases. The CDR3 is 20 residues long. Germline V gene sequence: CDR1 MDHEN, CDR2 SYDVKM. After removal of 4 bases from V and 6 bases from J, the junction contained 22 bases not matched to a gene. CDR3 in amino acids: CASSSVLGGRNRGRGNEQFF. CDR3 nucleotide sequence: TGTGCCAGCAGTTCGGTCTTAGGGGGCCGGAACAGGGGGCGAGGCAATGAGCAGTTCTTC.

This chain joins TRBV11-2 and TRBJ2-7; TRBD1 matches 8 bases. V shed 3 bases and J 2 bases; nucleotides not matched to a gene: 6. Germline V CDR1 and CDR2: SGHAT, FQNNGV. The CDR3 spans 15 residues. This CDR3 is CASSLDRARAYEQYV. The CDR3 bases are TGTGCCAGCAGCTTGGACAGGGCGAGGGCCTACGAGCAGTACGTC.

The table lists this clone with many counts. The CDR3 coding sequence is TGTGCCAGCAGCATGACAGACTACGAGCAGTACTTC. This sequence encodes CASSMTDYEQYF. V gene TRBV7-8 combines with J gene TRBJ2-7, with D possibly being TRBD1 (5 bases). Trimming removed 5 bases from V and 3 bases from J, with 8 bases in between. The CDR3 is 12 amino acids. CDR1 is SGHVS, CDR2 FQNEAQ, per germline.

The V call is TRBV7-3, the J call TRBJ1-1; possible D gene TRBD1, 5 bases. This CDR3 comprises 16 residues. V was pared by 2 bases and J by 1 base, with 14 bases between. Germline-derived CDR1 and CDR2 are SGHTA and FQGTGA. CDR3 sequence reads: CASSLFGGTTNTEAFF. CDR3 nucleotides: TGTGCCAGCAGCTTATTCGGGGGGACGACGAACACTGAAGCTTTCTTT.

This sequence joins TRBV10-3 and TRBJ2-3; weak D call: TRBD2 (6 bases). The germline V and J ends were trimmed by 0 bases and 4 bases, with 17 bases remaining between them. In germline, CDR1 is ENHRY, CDR2 SYGVKD. The CDR3 length is 17 residues. Here the CDR3 DNA reads TGTGCCATCAGTGAGTCGATGTCCGGGGGTGGCTCAGATACGCAGTATTTT. As protein: CAISESMSGGGSDTQYF.

This chain uses TRBV6-5 with TRBJ1-6; D is possibly TRBD1 (5 bases). The CDR3 has 16 residues. Germline V gene data show CDR1 as MNHEY and CDR2 as SVGAGI. Trimming removed 0 bases from V and 7 bases from J, with 13 bases in between. The CDR3 DNA sequence: TGTGCCAGCAGTTACTCGGCGGCAGGGTCGAATTCACCCCTCCACTTT. Its translation: CASSYSAAGSNSPLHF.